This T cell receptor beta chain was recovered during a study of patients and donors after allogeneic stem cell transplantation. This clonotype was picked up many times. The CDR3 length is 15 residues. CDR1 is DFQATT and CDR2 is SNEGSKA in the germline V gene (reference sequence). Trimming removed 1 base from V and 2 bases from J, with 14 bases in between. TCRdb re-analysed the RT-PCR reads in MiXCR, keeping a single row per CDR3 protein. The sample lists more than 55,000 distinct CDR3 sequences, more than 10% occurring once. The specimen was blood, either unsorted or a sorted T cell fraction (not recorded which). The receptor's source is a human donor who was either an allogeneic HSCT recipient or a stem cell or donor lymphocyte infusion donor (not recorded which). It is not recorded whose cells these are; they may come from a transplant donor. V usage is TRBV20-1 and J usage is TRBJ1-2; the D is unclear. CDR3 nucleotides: TGCAGTGCTAGAGCTGAAGAGGAGACCAACTATGGCTACACCTTC. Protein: CSARAEEETNYGYTF.